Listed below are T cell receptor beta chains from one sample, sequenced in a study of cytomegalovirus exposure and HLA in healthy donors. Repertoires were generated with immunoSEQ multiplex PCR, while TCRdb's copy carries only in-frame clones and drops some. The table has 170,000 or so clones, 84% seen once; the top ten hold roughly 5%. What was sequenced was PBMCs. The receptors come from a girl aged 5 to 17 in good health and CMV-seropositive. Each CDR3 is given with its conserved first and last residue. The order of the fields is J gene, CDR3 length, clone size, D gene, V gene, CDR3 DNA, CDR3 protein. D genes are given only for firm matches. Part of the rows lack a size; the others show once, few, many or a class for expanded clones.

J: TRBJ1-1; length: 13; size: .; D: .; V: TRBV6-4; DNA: TGTGCCAGCAGTGATAGAGGCCCCAATGAAGCTTTCTTT; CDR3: CASSDRGPNEAFF
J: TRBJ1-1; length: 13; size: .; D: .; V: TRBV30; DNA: TGTGCCTGGAGTGTAGGGGGGAACACTGAAGCTTTCTTT; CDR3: CAWSVGGNTEAFF
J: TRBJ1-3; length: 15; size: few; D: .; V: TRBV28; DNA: TGTGCCAGCAGTTTAACAATTTACTCTGGAAACACCATATATTTT; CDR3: CASSLTIYSGNTIYF
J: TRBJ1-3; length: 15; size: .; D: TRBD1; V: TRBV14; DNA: TGTGCCAGCAGCCTATCCGGGACAGGGTGGAACACCATATATTTT; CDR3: CASSLSGTGWNTIYF
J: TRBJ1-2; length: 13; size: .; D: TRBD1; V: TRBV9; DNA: TGTGCCAGCAGCCCCTCCAGGGGGCAAGGCTACACCTTC; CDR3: CASSPSRGQGYTF
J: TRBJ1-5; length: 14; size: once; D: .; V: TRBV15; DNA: TGTGCCACCAGCAGGGACAGTAGCAATCAGCCCCAGCATTTT; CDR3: CATSRDSSNQPQHF
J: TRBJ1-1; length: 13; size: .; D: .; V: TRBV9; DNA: TGTGCCAGCAGCGTAGATCCGTCCACTGAAGCTTTCTTT; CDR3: CASSVDPSTEAFF
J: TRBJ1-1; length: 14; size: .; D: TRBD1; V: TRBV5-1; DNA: TGCGCCAGCGGCCAGGGGGACTTCAACACTGAAGCTTTCTTT; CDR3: CASGQGDFNTEAFF
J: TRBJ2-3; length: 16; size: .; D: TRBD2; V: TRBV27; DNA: TGTGCCAGCAGTTTATCCCCCTCCAGCGGGGGCAATACGCAGTATTTT; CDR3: CASSLSPSSGGNTQYF
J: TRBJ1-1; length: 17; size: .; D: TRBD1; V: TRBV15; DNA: TGTGCCACCAGCCGTACCCGGGAAGAGACAGGGAATACTGAAGCTTTCTTT; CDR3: CATSRTREETGNTEAFF
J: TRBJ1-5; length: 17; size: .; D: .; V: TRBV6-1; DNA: TGTGCCAGCAGTGATGGGCTGACCCCCCTTAGCAATCAGCCCCAGCATTTT; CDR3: CASSDGLTPLSNQPQHF
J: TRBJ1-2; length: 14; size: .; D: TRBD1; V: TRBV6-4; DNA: TGTGCCAGCAGTGACTCCGGGGACAGCCGCCCTTACACCTTC; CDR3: CASSDSGDSRPYTF
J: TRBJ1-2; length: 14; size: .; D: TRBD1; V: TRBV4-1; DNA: TGCGCCAGCAGCCAAGACAGGGGGGCCTATGGCTACACCTTC; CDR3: CASSQDRGAYGYTF
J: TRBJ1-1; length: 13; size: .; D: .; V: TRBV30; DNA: TGTGCCTGGAATTTGGAGGTCGACACTGAAGCTTTCTTT; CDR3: CAWNLEVDTEAFF
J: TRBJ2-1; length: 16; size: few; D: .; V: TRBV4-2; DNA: TGTGCCAGCAGCCAAGGGGGCGGAACCTCCTACAATGAGCAGTTCTTC; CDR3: CASSQGGGTSYNEQFF
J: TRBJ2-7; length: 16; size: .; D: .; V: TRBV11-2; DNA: TGTGCCAGCAGCCCCCTTGGGAGAACCACAACCTACGAGCAGTACTTC; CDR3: CASSPLGRTTTYEQYF
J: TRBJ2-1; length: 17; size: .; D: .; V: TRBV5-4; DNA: TGTGCCAGCAGCCCGGCGGGTTGGGCAATCAAGGGCAATGAGCAGTTCTTC; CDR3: CASSPAGWAIKGNEQFF
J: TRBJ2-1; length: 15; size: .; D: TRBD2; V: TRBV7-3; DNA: TGTGCCAGCAGCGCCACTAGCGGGGGCTACAATGAGCAGTTCTTC; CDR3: CASSATSGGYNEQFF
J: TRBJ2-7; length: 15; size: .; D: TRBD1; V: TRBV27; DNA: TGTGCCAGCAGTATCGGGACAGGGGCCTCCTACGAGCAGTACTTC; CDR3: CASSIGTGASYEQYF
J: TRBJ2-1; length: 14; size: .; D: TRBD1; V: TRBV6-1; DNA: TGTGCCTTAAAGGATAGGACAGGGAACAATGAGCAGTTCTTC; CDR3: CALKDRTGNNEQFF
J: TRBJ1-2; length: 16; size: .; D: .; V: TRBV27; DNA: TGTGCCAGCAGTAACTCCCGGGACATTTTTAACTATGGCTACACCTTC; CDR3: CASSNSRDIFNYGYTF
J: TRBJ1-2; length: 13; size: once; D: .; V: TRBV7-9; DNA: TGTGCCAGCAGGGCGGGTAATAACTATGGCTACACCTTC; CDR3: CASRAGNNYGYTF
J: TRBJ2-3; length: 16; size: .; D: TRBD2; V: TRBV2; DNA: TGTGCCAGCAGTGGGAGCGGGGGGTTTTCCACAGATACGCAGTATTTT; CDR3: CASSGSGGFSTDTQYF
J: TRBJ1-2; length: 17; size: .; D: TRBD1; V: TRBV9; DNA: TGTGCCAGCAGCGTAGGCGAGGGGACAGGGGGAAGCTATGGCTACACCTTC; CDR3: CASSVGEGTGGSYGYTF
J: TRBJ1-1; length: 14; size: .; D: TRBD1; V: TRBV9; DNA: TGTGCCAGCAGCGGGGACAGCCCGAACACTGAAGCTTTCTTT; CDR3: CASSGDSPNTEAFF
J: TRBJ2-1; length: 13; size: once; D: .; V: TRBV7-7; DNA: TGTGCTAGCAGCTTAGGGCATTTGGATGAGCAGTTCTTC; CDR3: CASSLGHLDEQFF
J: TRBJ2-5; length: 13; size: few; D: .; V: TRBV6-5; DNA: TGTGCCAGCAGTGGCGGGACCGACTCCACCCAGTACTTC; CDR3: CASSGGTDSTQYF
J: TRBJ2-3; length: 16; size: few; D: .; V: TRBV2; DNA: TGTGCCAGCAGTGAAGACGCACGGTCAAGCACAGATACGCAGTATTTT; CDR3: CASSEDARSSTDTQYF
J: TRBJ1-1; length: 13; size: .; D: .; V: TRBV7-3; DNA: TGTGCCAGCAGCTTATTCGGGGGCACTGAAGCTTTCTTT; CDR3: CASSLFGGTEAFF